This TCR beta chain was identified during a study of blood T cell repertoires in COVID-19. Source study methods: How many nucleated cells were present was estimated from reference gene primer amplification. The data were produced by immunoSEQ multiplex PCR, yet TCRdb's version contains in-frame clones alone and is incomplete. V, J and clone size were drawn from that table, and D and trimming were deduced from the DNA. The repertoire has 470,000 or so clones, around nine tenths of them found once; the top ten carry roughly 1.8%. J lost 8 bases, V lost 3 bases, and 18 bases had no gene match. The CDR3 runs 19 residues. Germline CDR1 is MDHEN and CDR2 is SYDVKM. Those enrolled, adults aged about 18 to 89 years, came from 20 to 25 US areas. This clone came up once.

The sequencing input was PBMCs or T cells enriched from blood (not recorded which). This TCR was recovered from a woman between 18 and 30 years old with acute COVID-19. V gene TRBV28 combines with J gene TRBJ2-1; 11 bases map to TRBD2. CDR3 nucleotides: TGTGCCAGCAGTTTTGTTATGGTTCTAGCGGGAGGATTTAGGGATGAGCAGTTCTTC. Its translation: CASSFVMVLAGGFRDEQFF.